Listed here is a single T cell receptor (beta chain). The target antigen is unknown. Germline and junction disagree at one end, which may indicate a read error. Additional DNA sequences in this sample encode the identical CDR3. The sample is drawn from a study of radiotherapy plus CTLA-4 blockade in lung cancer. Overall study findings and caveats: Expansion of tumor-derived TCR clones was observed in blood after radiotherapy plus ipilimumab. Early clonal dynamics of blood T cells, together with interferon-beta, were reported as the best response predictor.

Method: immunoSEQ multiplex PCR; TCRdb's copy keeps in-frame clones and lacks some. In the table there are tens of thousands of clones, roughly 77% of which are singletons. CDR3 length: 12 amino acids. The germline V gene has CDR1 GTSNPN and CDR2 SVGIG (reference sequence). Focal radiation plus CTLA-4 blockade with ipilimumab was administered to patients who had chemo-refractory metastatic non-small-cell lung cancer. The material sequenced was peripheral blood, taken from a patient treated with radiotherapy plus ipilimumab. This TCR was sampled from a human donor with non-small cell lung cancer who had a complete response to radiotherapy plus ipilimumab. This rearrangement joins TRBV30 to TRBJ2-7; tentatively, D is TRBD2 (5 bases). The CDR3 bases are TGTGCCTGGAGCGACTCGACAACAAAGGAGGACTTC. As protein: CAWSDSTTKEDF.